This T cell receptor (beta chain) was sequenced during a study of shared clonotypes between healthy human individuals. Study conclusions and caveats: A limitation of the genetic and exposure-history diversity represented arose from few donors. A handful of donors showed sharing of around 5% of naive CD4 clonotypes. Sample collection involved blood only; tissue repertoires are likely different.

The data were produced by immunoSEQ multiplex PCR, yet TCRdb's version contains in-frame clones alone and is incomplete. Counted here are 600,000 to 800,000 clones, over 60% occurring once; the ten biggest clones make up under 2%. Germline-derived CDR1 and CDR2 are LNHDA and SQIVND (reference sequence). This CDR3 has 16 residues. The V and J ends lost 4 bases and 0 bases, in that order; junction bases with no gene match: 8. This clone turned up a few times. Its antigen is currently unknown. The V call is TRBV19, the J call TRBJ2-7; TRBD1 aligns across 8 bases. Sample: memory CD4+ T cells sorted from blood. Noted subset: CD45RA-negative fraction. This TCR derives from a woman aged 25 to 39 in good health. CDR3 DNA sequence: TGTGCCAGTAGTACCTCACAGGACAGGGACTCCTACGAGCAGTACTTC. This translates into CASSTSQDRDSYEQYF.